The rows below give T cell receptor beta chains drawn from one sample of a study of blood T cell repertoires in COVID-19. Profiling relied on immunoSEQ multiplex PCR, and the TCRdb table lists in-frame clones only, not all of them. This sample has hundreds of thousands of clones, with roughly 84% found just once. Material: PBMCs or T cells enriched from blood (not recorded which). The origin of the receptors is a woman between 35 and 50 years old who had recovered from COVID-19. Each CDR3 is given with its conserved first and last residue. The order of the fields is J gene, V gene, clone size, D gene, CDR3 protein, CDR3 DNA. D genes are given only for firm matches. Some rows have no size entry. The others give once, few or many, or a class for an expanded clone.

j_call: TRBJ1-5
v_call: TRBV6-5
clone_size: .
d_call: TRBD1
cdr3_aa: CASRGTVSNQPQHF
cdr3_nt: TGTGCCAGCAGAGGGACAGTCAGCAATCAGCCCCAGCATTTT

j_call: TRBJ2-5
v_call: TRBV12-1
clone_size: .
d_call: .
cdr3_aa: CASSSTQYF
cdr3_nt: TGTGCCAGCAGCTCTACCCAGTACTTC

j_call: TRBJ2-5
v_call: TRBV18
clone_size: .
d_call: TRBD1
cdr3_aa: CASSPGQGETQYF
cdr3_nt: TGTGCCAGCTCGCCCGGACAGGGAGAGACCCAGTACTTC

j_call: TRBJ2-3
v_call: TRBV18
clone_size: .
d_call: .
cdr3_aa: CASSPQFTDTQYF
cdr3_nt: TGTGCCAGCTCCCCGCAGTTCACAGATACGCAGTATTTT

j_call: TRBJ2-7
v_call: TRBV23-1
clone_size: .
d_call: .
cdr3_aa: CASSQRDTSRSCLREQYF
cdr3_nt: TGCGCCAGCAGTCAACGGGACACCTCCCGCTCCTGTTTGCGAGAGCAGTACTTC

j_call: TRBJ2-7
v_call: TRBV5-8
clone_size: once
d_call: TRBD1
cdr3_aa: CASRDRGRRKQYF
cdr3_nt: TGTGCCAGCAGGGACAGGGGTCGCAGAAAGCAGTACTTC

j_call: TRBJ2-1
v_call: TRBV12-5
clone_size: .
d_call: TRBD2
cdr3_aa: CASGIKTSGRSDEQFF
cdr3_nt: TGTGCTAGTGGAATAAAGACTAGCGGGAGGTCTGATGAGCAGTTCTTC

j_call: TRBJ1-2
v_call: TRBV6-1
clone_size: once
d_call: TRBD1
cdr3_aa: CASSATGDYGYTF
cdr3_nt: TGTGCCAGCAGTGCAACAGGGGACTATGGCTACACCTTC

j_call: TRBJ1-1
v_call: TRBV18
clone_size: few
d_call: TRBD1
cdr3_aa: CASSLTGGEEAFF
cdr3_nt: TGTGCCAGCTCACTGACAGGGGGAGAAGAAGCTTTCTTT

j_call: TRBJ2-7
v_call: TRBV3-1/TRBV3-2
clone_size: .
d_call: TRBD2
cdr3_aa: CASSQETSGPYEQYF
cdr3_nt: TGTGCCAGCAGCCAAGAGACTAGCGGTCCCTACGAGCAGTACTTC

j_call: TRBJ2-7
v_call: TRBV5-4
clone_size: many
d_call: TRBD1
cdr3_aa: CASRTGGNNEQYF
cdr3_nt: TGTGCCAGCAGGACAGGGGGCAACAACGAGCAGTACTTC

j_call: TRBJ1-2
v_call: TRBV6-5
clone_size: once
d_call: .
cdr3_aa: CASSYFRGLGGYTF
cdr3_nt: TGTGCCAGCAGTTACTTCAGGGGATTGGGAGGCTACACCTTC

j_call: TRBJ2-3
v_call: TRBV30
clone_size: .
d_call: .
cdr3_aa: CAWSSGSTDTQYF
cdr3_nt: TGTGCCTGGAGTAGCGGGAGCACAGATACGCAGTATTTT

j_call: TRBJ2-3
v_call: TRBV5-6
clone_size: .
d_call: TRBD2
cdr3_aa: CASSLTSGYIDTQYF
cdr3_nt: TGTGCCAGCAGTCTTACTAGCGGGTATATAGATACGCAGTATTTT

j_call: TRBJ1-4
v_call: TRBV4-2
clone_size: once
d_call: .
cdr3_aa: CASSQDLLTNEKLFF
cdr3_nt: TGTGCCAGCAGCCAAGATCTGTTAACTAATGAAAAACTGTTTTTT

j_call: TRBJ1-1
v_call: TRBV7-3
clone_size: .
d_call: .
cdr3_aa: CASKDTGSAEAFF
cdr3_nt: TGTGCCAGCAAGGACACAGGGTCCGCTGAAGCTTTCTTT

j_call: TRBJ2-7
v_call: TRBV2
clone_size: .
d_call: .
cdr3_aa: CASVLAGDEQYF
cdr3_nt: TGTGCCAGCGTTCTAGCAGGGGACGAGCAGTACTTC

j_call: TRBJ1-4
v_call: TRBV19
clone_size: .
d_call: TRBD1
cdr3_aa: CASSTAGTGSGKLFF
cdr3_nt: TGTGCCAGTAGTACCGCCGGGACAGGGTCCGGGAAACTGTTTTTT

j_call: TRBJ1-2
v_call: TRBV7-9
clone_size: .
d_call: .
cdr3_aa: CASSLDVGRDYYGYTF
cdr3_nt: TGTGCCAGCAGCTTAGATGTTGGCAGGGATTACTATGGCTACACCTTC

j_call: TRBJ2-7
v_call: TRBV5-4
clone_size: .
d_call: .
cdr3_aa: CASSGGSSPYEQYF
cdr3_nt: TGTGCCAGCAGCGGAGGCTCCTCACCCTACGAGCAGTACTTC

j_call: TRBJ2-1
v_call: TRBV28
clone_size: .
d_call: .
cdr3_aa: CASSRGYEQFF
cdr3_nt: TGTGCCAGCAGTAGGGGCTATGAGCAGTTCTTC

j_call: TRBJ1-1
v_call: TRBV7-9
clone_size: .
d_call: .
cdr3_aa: CASSATGLNTEAFF
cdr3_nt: TGTGCCAGCAGCGCAACAGGTTTGAACACTGAAGCTTTCTTT

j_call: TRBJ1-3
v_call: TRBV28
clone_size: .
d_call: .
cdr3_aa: CASSPSRGGNTIYF
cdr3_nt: TGTGCCAGCAGCCCCTCTAGAGGTGGAAACACCATATATTTT

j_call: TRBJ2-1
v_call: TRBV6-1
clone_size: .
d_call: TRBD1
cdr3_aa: CASSARDRASYNEQFF
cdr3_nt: TGTGCCAGCAGTGCAAGAGACAGGGCTTCCTACAATGAGCAGTTCTTC

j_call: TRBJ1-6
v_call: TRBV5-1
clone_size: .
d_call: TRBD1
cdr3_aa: CASSAEGQPNSPLHF
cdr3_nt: TGCGCCAGCAGCGCGGAGGGACAGCCCAATTCACCCCTCCACTTT

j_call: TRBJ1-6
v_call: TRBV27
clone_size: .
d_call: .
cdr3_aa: CASSFTGFSPLHF
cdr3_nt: TGTGCCAGCAGTTTTACAGGGTTCTCACCCCTCCACTTT

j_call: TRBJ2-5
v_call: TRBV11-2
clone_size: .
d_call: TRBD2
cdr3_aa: CASSLRTAGGFQETQYF
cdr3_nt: TGTGCCAGCAGCTTAAGGACGGCGGGAGGGTTCCAAGAGACCCAGTACTTC

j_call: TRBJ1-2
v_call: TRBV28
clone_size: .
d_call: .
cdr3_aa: CASSDRANYGYTF
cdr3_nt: TGTGCCAGCAGTGACAGAGCTAACTATGGCTACACCTTC

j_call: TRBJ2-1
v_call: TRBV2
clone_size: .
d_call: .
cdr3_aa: CASSWGEGEQFF
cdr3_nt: TGTGCCAGCAGTTGGGGTGAGGGTGAGCAGTTCTTC

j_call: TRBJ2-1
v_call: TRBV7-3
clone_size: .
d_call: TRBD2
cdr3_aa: CASTLRKREGLIYEQFF
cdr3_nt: TGTGCCAGCACCCTAAGGAAGCGGGAGGGCCTAATCTATGAGCAGTTCTTC

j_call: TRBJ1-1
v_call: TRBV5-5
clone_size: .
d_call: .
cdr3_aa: CASSLAWGADTEAFF
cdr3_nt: TGTGCCAGCAGCTTGGCCTGGGGCGCGGACACTGAAGCTTTCTTT

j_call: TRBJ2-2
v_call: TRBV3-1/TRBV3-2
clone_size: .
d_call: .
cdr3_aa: CASSLRDTFIPGELFF
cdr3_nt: TGTGCCAGCAGCCTCCGGGACACCTTCATACCCGGGGAGCTGTTTTTT

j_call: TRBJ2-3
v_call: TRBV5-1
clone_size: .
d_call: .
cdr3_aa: CASSWRPSSTDTQYF
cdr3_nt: TGCGCCAGCAGCTGGCGGCCGTCTTCCACAGATACGCAGTATTTT

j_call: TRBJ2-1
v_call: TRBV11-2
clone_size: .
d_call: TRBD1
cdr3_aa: CASSLVTGEQFF
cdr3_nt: TGTGCCAGCAGCTTAGTGACAGGGGAGCAGTTCTTC

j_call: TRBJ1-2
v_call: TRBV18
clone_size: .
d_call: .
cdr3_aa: CASSPSGVEGYTF
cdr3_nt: TGTGCCAGCTCACCATCCGGGGTCGAAGGCTACACCTTC

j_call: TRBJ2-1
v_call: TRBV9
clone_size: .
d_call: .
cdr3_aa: CASSASIAVYNEQFF
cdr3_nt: TGTGCCAGCAGTGCTTCGATAGCGGTCTACAATGAGCAGTTCTTC

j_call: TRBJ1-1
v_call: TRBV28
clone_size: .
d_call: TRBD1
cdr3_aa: CASSYDRGNTEAFF
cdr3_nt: TGTGCCAGCAGTTATGACAGGGGGAACACTGAAGCTTTCTTT